One and the same sample provided the 27 T cell receptor beta chains below, sequenced in a study of OX40 agonist ivuxolimab in advanced cancers. The table came from immunoSEQ multiplex PCR; TCRdb's copy has only in-frame clones and leaves some out. The sample records about 79,000 clones, around 91% being singletons. Sequenced material: CD4+ or CD8+ T cells sorted from blood, taken in a trial of the OX40 agonist ivuxolimab. The receptors derive from an adult with an advanced solid tumor such as melanoma, head and neck, liver or kidney cancer.

The gene calls are TRBV5-4 and TRBJ1-1, with 10 bases fitting TRBD1. The ends lost 6 bases at V and 5 bases at J; junction bases unmatched: 13. The CDR3 runs to 16 residues. The germline V gene encodes CDR1 SGHNT and CDR2 YYREEE (reference sequence). CDR3 loop: CASTRRGGQGLTEAFF. The CDR3 DNA sequence: TGTGCCAGCACCCGAAGAGGGGGACAGGGGTTGACTGAAGCTTTCTTT.

The chain couples TRBV7-2 to TRBJ1-1; TRBD1 might be the D (5 bases). This CDR3 comprises 14 residues. V lost 0 bases, J lost 7 bases, and 12 bases lay in between. Germline V gene data show CDR1 as SGHTA and CDR2 as FQGNSA. CDR3 DNA: TGTGCCAGCAGCTTAGCGGGGCAGGGCCTTGAAGCTTTCTTT. Translated, it gives CASSLAGQGLEAFF.

V gene TRBV7-6 combines with J gene TRBJ2-5; tentatively, D is TRBD1 or TRBD2 (5 bases each). V was shortened by 0 bases and J by 4 bases, with 9 bases between the two germline ends. The CDR3 sequence is 14 residues long. Germline V CDR1 and CDR2: SGHVS, FNYEAQ. This CDR3 reads CASSLANGGETQYF. CDR3 coding DNA: TGTGCCAGCAGCTTAGCGAATGGGGGAGAGACCCAGTACTTC.

V is TRBV27 and J is TRBJ2-2, with D maybe TRBD2 (5 bases). Trimming left V 0 bases short and J 3 bases short, with 14 bases between. CDR3 length: 17 residues. In germline, CDR1 is MNHEY, CDR2 SMNVEV (reference sequence). CDR3 DNA sequence: TGTGCCAGCAGTTTATCCCCAGGTCATAGCGACACCGGGGAGCTGTTTTTT. Translated, it gives CASSLSPGHSDTGELFF.

The CDR3 reads CASSLGSGDGANVLTF. CDR3 bases: TGCGCCAGCAGCTTGGGATCAGGGGATGGGGCCAACGTCCTGACTTTC. V is TRBV5-1 and J is TRBJ2-6, with D perhaps TRBD1 (6 bases). Germline assignment: CDR1 SGHRS and CDR2 YFSETQ. The CDR3 is 16 residues long. Trimming took 0 bases from V and 3 from J, leaving 10 bases between them.

The chain couples TRBV30 to TRBJ1-2; D call uncertain. The ends were cut back, 3 bases at V and 2 bases at J, with 10 bases in the middle. Germline V CDR1 and CDR2: GTSNPN, SVGIG (reference sequence). The CDR3 runs to 13 residues. Written as DNA, the CDR3 is TGTGCCTGGAGCCCTCGTGCAAACTATGGCTACACCTTC. Encoded protein: CAWSPRANYGYTF.

The V gene is TRBV15, the J gene TRBJ1-4; TRBD1 is a possible D gene (5 bases). Trimming cost V 0 bases and J 8 bases, with 16 bases left between them. The CDR3 loop spans 16 amino acids. Germline-derived CDR1 and CDR2 are LNHNV and YYDKDF (reference sequence). CDR3 sequence: CATSREGRQPGEKLFF. The DNA of the CDR3 is TGTGCCACCAGCAGAGAGGGACGGCAACCGGGAGAAAAACTGTTTTTT.

The genes are TRBV2 and TRBJ1-5; D call uncertain. The CDR3 extends over 12 amino acids. CDR1 SNHLY and CDR2 FYNNEI come from the germline V gene. Trimming left V 7 bases short and J 9 bases short, with 13 bases between. CDR3 sequence reads: CASMGGDRPQHF. In DNA form, the CDR3 reads TGTGCCAGCATGGGCGGAGATCGGCCCCAGCATTTT.

This rearrangement joins TRBV11-2 to TRBJ2-1; either TRBD1 or TRBD2 may fit D (5 bases each). The CDR3 totals 14 residues. Germline V lookup: CDR1 SGHAT, CDR2 FQNNGV. V gave up 2 bases and J gave up 10 bases, with 15 bases separating them. CDR3 coding DNA: TGTGCCAGCAGCTTAATTCAGGGACGGCGGGAGCAGTTCTTC. Protein sequence: CASSLIQGRREQFF.

The chain combines TRBV11-2 with TRBJ1-1, with D possibly matching TRBD1 (5 bases). V lost 7 bases and J 1 base, leaving 16 bases between the germline ends. The CDR3 sequence is 15 residues long. Per germline, CDR1 SGHAT and CDR2 FQNNGV. The CDR3 spells CASTRHGTANTEAFF. The CDR3 DNA is TGTGCCAGCACCCGCCACGGGACGGCGAACACTGAAGCTTTCTTT. The whole variable domain, remainder taken from reference TRBV11-2 and TRBJ1-1, is EAGVAQSPRYKIIEKRQSVAFWCNPISGHATLYWYQQILGQGPKLLIQFQNNGVVDDSQLPKDRFSAERLKGVDSTLKIQPAKLEDSAVYLCASTRHGTANTEAFFGQGTRLTVV.

J is TRBJ1-5 and V is TRBV28; the D gene is possibly TRBD1 (6 bases). Trimming pared 6 bases from V and 3 bases from J, leaving 12 bases between. The germline gives CDR1 MDHEN, CDR2 SYDVKM. The CDR3 has 14 residues. CDR3 in amino acids: CASSPGQFNQPQHF. In nucleotides, the CDR3 is TGTGCCAGCAGCCCCGGACAGTTCAATCAGCCCCAGCATTTT.

The rearrangement links TRBV5-6 to TRBJ2-3; D gene ambiguous. The CDR3 extends over 14 amino acids. Germline CDR1 SGHDT, CDR2 YYEEEE. V lost 5 bases and J lost 6, with 16 bases in between. CDR3 in amino acids: CASRPMSWPDTQYF. The DNA for the CDR3 is TGTGCCAGCAGACCGATGTCGTGGCCTGATACGCAGTATTTT.

The J gene is TRBJ2-2, the V gene TRBV30; the match to TRBD1 covers 8 bases. V dropped 1 base and J dropped 3; count of bases not matched to a gene: 4. This CDR3 spans 15 amino acids. Germline CDR1 and CDR2: GTSNPN and SVGIG (reference sequence). CDR3 sequence reads: CAWSGDRGYTGELFF. As DNA, the CDR3 is TGTGCCTGGAGTGGTGACAGGGGATACACCGGGGAGCTGTTTTTT.

This chain links TRBV19 with TRBJ2-1, with 12 bases lining up with TRBD2. The CDR3 is 18 amino acids. Germline V gives CDR1 LNHDA, CDR2 SQIVND (reference sequence). V shed 5 bases and J 9 bases; nucleotides not matched to a gene: 17. CDR3 loop: CASSLYPVASGGATEQFF. The CDR3 nucleotides are TGTGCCAGTAGTTTGTACCCCGTAGCTAGCGGGGGGGCCACTGAGCAGTTCTTC.

This chain uses TRBV29-1 with TRBJ2-6; D is ambiguous. CDR3 length equals 14 residues. Germline assignment: CDR1 SQVTM and CDR2 ANQGSEA. Trimming took 1 base from V and 2 from J, leaving 6 bases between them. The CDR3 sequence: CSVEAVPGANVLTF. The CDR3 DNA reads TGCAGCGTTGAAGCTGTACCTGGGGCCAACGTCCTGACTTTC.

The chain combines TRBV28 with TRBJ2-3; 9 positions agree with TRBD2. The V gene's germline CDR1 is MDHEN and CDR2 SYDVKM. This CDR3 contains 15 residues. V was clipped by 9 bases and J by 0 bases; unmatched bases: 7. CDR3 amino acids: CASGPSGVSTDTQYF. CDR3 DNA: TGTGCCAGTGGGCCTAGCGGGGTTAGCACAGATACGCAGTATTTT.

V usage is TRBV6-1 and J usage is TRBJ2-1; 8 bases match TRBD2. The CDR3 sequence is 15 residues long. Germline lookup yields CDR1 MNHNS and CDR2 SASEGT. Trimming removed 3 bases from V and 16 bases from J; junction bases left unmatched: 17. The chain's CDR3 is CASSDLNPPGLGRFF. Written as DNA, the CDR3 is TGTGCCAGCAGTGACCTAAATCCCCCGGGACTAGGAAGATTCTTC.

The V and J genes are TRBV9 and TRBJ2-1; 8 bases agree with TRBD2. This CDR3 is built from 15 residues. V trimming: 3 bases; J trimming: 3 bases; junction bases outside the gene matches: 5. Germline V gene lookup returns CDR1 SGDLS and CDR2 YYNGEE. The CDR3 nucleotides are TGTGCCAGCAGCGCGGGGACTAGGCTCTACAATGAGCAGTTCTTC. It yields the protein CASSAGTRLYNEQFF.

The chain combines TRBV15 with TRBJ2-5; D gene ambiguous. The CDR3 length is 13 residues. Germline CDR1 and CDR2: LNHNV and YYDKDF (reference sequence). The ends were cut back, 3 bases at V and 2 bases at J, with 7 bases in the middle. The CDR3 protein is CATSRRAQETQYF. In DNA, the CDR3 is TGTGCCACCAGCAGGAGAGCTCAAGAGACCCAGTACTTC.

V is TRBV19 and J is TRBJ2-5; D is perhaps TRBD2 (6 bases). V was pared by 1 base and J by 0 bases, with 9 bases between. Germline V CDR1 and CDR2: LNHDA, SQIVND (reference sequence). This CDR3 has 15 amino acids. The CDR3 region is CASSIGQRDQETQYF. CDR3 nucleotide sequence: TGTGCCAGTAGTATAGGGCAGCGGGACCAAGAGACCCAGTACTTC.

The chain couples TRBV27 to TRBJ2-2; 7 bases map to TRBD2. J was trimmed by 5 bases and V by 7 bases; bases with no gene match: 7. In germline, CDR1 is MNHEY, CDR2 SMNVEV (reference sequence). This CDR3 has 14 amino acids. CDR3 sequence reads: CASMLASGTGELFF. Here the CDR3 DNA reads TGTGCCAGCATGCTGGCTAGCGGAACCGGGGAGCTGTTTTTT.

Turning to this clone: One end of the junction does not line up with germline, which may come from a read error. The chain combines TRBV29-1 with TRBJ2-2; perhaps TRBD2 as D (5 bases). This CDR3 has 11 residues. Germline values: CDR1 SQVTM, CDR2 ANQGSEA. The CDR3 is CSVVYHRGAVF. The CDR3 coding sequence is TGCAGCGTAGTCTATCACCGGGGAGCTGTTTTT.

The chain carries TRBV5-1 and TRBJ2-1; D gene uncertain. V was trimmed by 1 base and J by 8 bases, leaving 4 bases between them. This CDR3 is built from 11 residues. Germline CDR1 reads SGHRS; CDR2 reads YFSETQ. The chain's CDR3 is CASSLLDEQFF. The DNA of the CDR3 is TGCGCCAGCAGCTTGTTAGATGAGCAGTTCTTC.

This sequence joins TRBV11-1 and TRBJ2-5; 7 nucleotides line up with TRBD1. The length of the CDR3 is 14 residues. V lost 5 bases to trimming and J lost 2 bases; unmatched junction nucleotides: 5. Germline V gives CDR1 SGHAT, CDR2 FQDESV (reference sequence). DNA of the CDR3: TGTGCCAGCAGCGAGAGGGGACAGCAAGAGACCCAGTACTTC. As protein: CASSERGQQETQYF. Together with reference TRBV11-1 and TRBJ2-5, the CDR3 gives the full variable domain: EAEVAQSPRYKITEKSQAVAFWCDPISGHATLYWYRQILGQGPELLVQFQDESVVDDSQLPKDRFSAERLKGVDSTLKIQPAELGDSAMYLCASSERGQQETQYFGPGTRLLVL.

The gene calls are TRBV7-9 and TRBJ2-1; no definite D call. The CDR3 loop spans 12 amino acids. V lost 6 bases to trimming and J lost 9 bases, with 12 bases between them. Looked up from germline, CDR1 is SEHNR and CDR2 is FQNEAQ (reference sequence). CDR3 sequence: CASSLSWREQFF. The DNA of the CDR3 is TGTGCCAGCAGTCTTAGTTGGCGTGAGCAGTTCTTC.

The genes are TRBV5-4 and TRBJ1-1; no firm D call. Germline CDR1 SGHNT, CDR2 YYREEE (reference sequence). The CDR3 spans 16 residues. The V gene lost 3 bases and the J gene lost 5 bases, with 20 bases spanning the gap. DNA for the CDR3: TGTGCCAGCAGCTCCCTCGCCCACGGGAAGGGAACTGAAGCTTTCTTT. Translating gives CASSSLAHGKGTEAFF.

The chain is built from TRBV19 and TRBJ1-4; 8 bases fit TRBD1. This CDR3 region has 13 residues. Germline values: CDR1 LNHDA, CDR2 SQIVND (reference sequence). Trimming took 7 bases from V and 8 from J; bases not matched to a gene: 6. CDR3 nucleotide sequence: TGTGCCAGTACCGGGCGGACAGGGGAAAAACTGTTTTTT. It specifies CASTGRTGEKLFF. Full variable domain (remainder filled in from reference TRBV19 and TRBJ1-4): DGGITQSPKYLFRKEGQNVTLSCEQNLNHDAMYWYRQDPGQGLRLIYYSQIVNDFQKGDIAEGYSVSREKKESFPLTVTSAQKNPTAFYLCASTGRTGEKLFFGSGTQLSVL.